This T cell receptor (beta chain) came from a study of cytotoxic CD8 clonotypes in ibrutinib-treated CLL. On the study more broadly: Of a cohort that held ten to twelve relapsed/refractory and roughly 14 treatment-naive patients, fewer than 18 were IGHV unmutated. Samples averaged about 260,000 productive templates and around 91,000 productive rearrangements. General study points: Baseline values of clonality outstripped age-matched healthy donors and followed circulating CD8+ T-cell counts. Elevated clonality accompanied ibrutinib response, with a return toward baseline values at progression.

TCRdb's table, derived via immunoSEQ multiplex PCR, lists solely in-frame clones and lacks some. The profile shows over 250,000 clones, around 77% of them singletons. The V and J ends lost 0 bases and 0 bases, in that order; junction bases with no gene match: 4. Germline CDR1 is LGHNA and CDR2 is YSLEER. This CDR3 has 16 amino acids. Notes on this clone: Antigen: not known.

This chain uses TRBV4-3 with TRBJ2-7, with 8 bases matching TRBD1. Source: PBMCs, taken at disease progression, from a patient treated with ibrutinib. The TCR sequence derives from a human donor with chronic lymphocytic leukemia. CDR3 DNA: TGCGCCAGCAGCCAAGATCGGGACAGGAGCTCCTACGAGCAGTACTTC. Its protein product is CASSQDRDRSSYEQYF.